This TCR beta chain was recovered during a study of STAT5B mutations in CD4+ large granular lymphocyte leukemia. Regarding the study as a whole: 8/27 top patient clones versus 2/35 control clones were TRBV06-family. No patients shared main leukemic clonotypes, though 25% to 30% appeared at low frequency elsewhere. Patient CD4-sorted repertoires looked more clonal than healthy CD4+ repertoires, even without putative leukemic clones.

Assay used: immunoSEQ multiplex PCR; TCRdb lists only in-frame clones, some missing. The data show some 30,000 clones, about two thirds seen once. Buffy coats from healthy blood donors served as controls. Of note for this clone: Antigen specificity is unknown.

V was trimmed by 2 bases and J by 4 bases, leaving 3 bases between them. There are 12 residues in the CDR3. Germline loops: CDR1 SGHVS, CDR2 FQNEAQ. The V call is TRBV7-8, the J call TRBJ1-3; D gene unclear. The receptor was isolated from a human donor in good health. The sample comprised CD4+ T cells from blood buffy coats. As DNA, the CDR3 is TGTGCCAGCAGCTTATTAGGAAACACCATATATTTT. As protein: CASSLLGNTIYF.